A single sample gave rise to the 26 T cell receptor beta chains below, sequenced in a study of Tregs in tolerant kidney transplant recipients. Some clones are missing from TCRdb's copy, which holds only in-frame ones; the method was immunoSEQ multiplex PCR. The sample holds some 70,000 clones, over 80% seen once. The sample comprised CD4+ T cells from blood. Source of these receptors: a human donor in good health.

The chain uses TRBV19 and TRBJ1-2; D is uncertain. The V and J ends lost 3 bases and 5 bases respectively, with 10 bases between them. Germline CDR1 and CDR2: LNHDA and SQIVND (reference sequence). The CDR3 is 13 amino acids. The CDR3, as DNA: TGTGCCAGTAGTATGCCAGGTTTTTATGGCTACACCTTC. Amino acid sequence: CASSMPGFYGYTF.

The V and J genes are TRBV7-6 and TRBJ2-2; D is ambiguous. Germline CDR1 is SGHVS and CDR2 is FNYEAQ. V was cut by 5 bases and J by 5 bases, with 9 bases left in between. The CDR3 is made up of 13 amino acids. The CDR3 region is CASSPSRTGELFF. CDR3 coding DNA: TGTGCCAGCAGCCCCTCCCGAACCGGGGAGCTGTTTTTT.

This clone was recorded once. The chain uses TRBV15 and TRBJ1-4; unclear D gene. V was pared by 8 bases and J by 8 bases, with 12 bases between. CDR1 and CDR2 from the germline V gene are LNHNV and YYDKDF (reference sequence). The CDR3 contains 12 residues. CDR3 sequence: CATGWLREKLFF. The CDR3 DNA reads as TGTGCCACCGGATGGCTTCGGGAAAAACTGTTTTTT. Together with reference TRBV15 and TRBJ1-4, the CDR3 gives the full variable domain: DAMVIQNPRYQVTQFGKPVTLSCSQTLNHNVMYWYQQKSSQAPKLLFHYYDKDFNNEADTPDNFQSRRPNTSFCFLDIRSPGLGDTAMYLCATGWLREKLFFGSGTQLSVL.

This sequence joins TRBV5-1 and TRBJ2-1, with a possible D match to TRBD1 (5 bases). Between the trimmed V and J ends, which lost 0 bases and 0 bases, there was a span of 10 bases. CDR1 is SGHRS, CDR2 YFSETQ, per germline. CDR3 length: 16 amino acids. The CDR3 region is CASSLGQRSSYNEQFF. CDR3 coding DNA: TGCGCCAGCAGCTTGGGACAGAGGAGCTCCTACAATGAGCAGTTCTTC.

The rearrangement joins TRBV5-4 to TRBJ2-1, with D possibly matching TRBD2 (7 bases). Germline V gives CDR1 SGHNT, CDR2 YYREEE (reference sequence). The length of the CDR3 is 15 residues. V gave up 4 bases and J gave up 1 base, with 12 bases separating them. CDR3 amino acids: CASSLGGASYNEQFF. For the CDR3, the DNA is TGTGCCAGCAGCCTAGGGGGGGCATCCTACAATGAGCAGTTCTTC. The full variable domain, its missing parts supplied by reference TRBV5-4 and TRBJ2-1, is ETGVTQSPTHLIKTRGQQVTLRCSSQSGHNTVSWYQQALGQGPQFIFQYYREEENGRGNFPPRFSGLQFPNYSSELNVNALELDDSALYLCASSLGGASYNEQFFGPGTRLTVL.

The chain joins TRBV7-9 to TRBJ2-7; TRBD2 might be the D (6 bases). The CDR3 runs to 13 residues. From germline, CDR1 is SEHNR and CDR2 FQNEAQ (reference sequence). The V and J ends lost 6 bases and 2 bases respectively, with 11 bases between them. DNA for the CDR3: TGTGCCAGCAGTTGGCGGACTACCTACGAGCAGTACTTC. Translating it yields CASSWRTTYEQYF.

This clone was found a few times. Lacking the conserved final phenylalanine or tryptophan, this CDR3 likely reflects a read error. This chain joins TRBV6-5 and TRBJ1-6; 8 bases map to TRBD1. This CDR3 has 16 residues. J was trimmed by 4 bases and V by 2 bases; bases with no gene match: 4. CDR1 and CDR2 from the germline V gene are MNHEY and SVGAGI. CDR3 DNA: TGTGCCAGCAGTTACGGGACAGGAGAATATAATTCACCCCTCCACCTT. This translates into CASSYGTGEYNSPLHL.

This clone has just one count. The chain recombines TRBV7-2 with TRBJ2-7; D may be TRBD2 (6 bases). CDR3 size: 14 residues. CDR1 is SGHTA, CDR2 FQGNSA, per germline. V lost 7 bases and J lost 0, with 13 bases in between. The CDR3 DNA follows: TGTGCCAGCAAGGGCGGGACTTACTCCTACGAGCAGTACTTC. Amino acid sequence: CASKGGTYSYEQYF.

This chain joins TRBV14 and TRBJ1-2; D perhaps matches TRBD1 (6 bases). Per the germline V gene, CDR1 is SGHDN and CDR2 is FVKESK. The CDR3 contains 15 residues. Trimming took off 5 bases at V and 1 base at J, with 14 bases between the two ends. The CDR3 sequence: CASSTHRVYNYGYTF. In nucleotides, the CDR3 is TGTGCCAGCAGCACCCACAGGGTGTATAACTATGGCTACACCTTC. The entire variable domain, with the rest obtained from reference TRBV14 and TRBJ1-2, is as follows: EAGVTQFPSHSVIEKGQTVTLRCDPISGHDNLYWYRRVMGKEIKFLLHFVKESKQDESGMPNNRFLAERTGGTYSTLKVQPAELEDSGVYFCASSTHRVYNYGYTFGSGTRLTVV.

The chain is built from TRBV11-2 and TRBJ2-7, with unresolved D. Looked up from germline, CDR1 is SGHAT and CDR2 is FQNNGV. The CDR3 is made up of 14 amino acids. V gave up 3 bases and J gave up 6 bases, with 15 bases separating them. The CDR3: CASSLVGTPSEQYF. In nucleotides, the CDR3 is TGTGCCAGCAGCTTGGTAGGAACCCCCTCCGAGCAGTACTTC.

The chain uses TRBV5-1 and TRBJ1-2; 11 nucleotides line up with TRBD1. From germline, CDR1 is SGHRS and CDR2 YFSETQ. The junction had 8 bases not matched to a gene; V was cut back by 4 bases and J by 6 bases. The CDR3 loop spans 15 amino acids. CDR3 in amino acids: CASSAYSGQGDGYTF. CDR3 nucleotide sequence: TGCGCCAGCAGCGCTTACTCGGGACAGGGGGATGGCTACACCTTC.

The chain is built from TRBV2 and TRBJ1-4, with D possibly being TRBD1 (5 bases). CDR1 and CDR2 (germline): SNHLY, FYNNEI. V lost 2 bases to trimming and J lost 7 bases, with 14 bases between them. There are 15 residues in the CDR3. The CDR3 sequence is CASSEYEGLSEKLFF. Written as DNA, the CDR3 is TGTGCCAGCAGTGAATATGAGGGGCTTAGTGAAAAACTGTTTTTT.

The chain uses TRBV7-3 and TRBJ2-3, with 7 bases identical to TRBD2. CDR1 is SGHTA, CDR2 FQGTGA, per germline. Germline trimming cut 3 bases from V and 4 bases from J; bases unmatched to any gene: 7. This CDR3 has 15 residues. This chain's CDR3 is CASSFSGGGADTQYF. In nucleotides, the CDR3 is TGTGCCAGCAGCTTCTCCGGGGGAGGGGCAGATACGCAGTATTTT.

The chain has TRBV6-6 and TRBJ1-2; D is possibly TRBD1 (6 bases). CDR1 MNHNY and CDR2 SVGAGI come from the germline V gene (reference sequence). This CDR3 spans 13 amino acids. Trimming removed 5 bases at V and 2 bases at J, with 9 bases between. CDR3 protein: CASSRQANYGYTF. As DNA, the CDR3 is TGTGCCAGCAGTCGACAGGCCAACTATGGCTACACCTTC.

The chain has TRBV5-1 and TRBJ2-5; D might be TRBD2 (7 bases). Trimming pared 4 bases from V and 5 bases from J, leaving 21 bases between. This CDR3 is 16 amino acids long. The germline V gene encodes CDR1 SGHRS and CDR2 YFSETQ. The CDR3 nucleotides are TGCGCCAGCAGCACGGGGGCTAGCGGACCCGGGGAGACCCAGTACTTC. It specifies CASSTGASGPGETQYF.

This chain links TRBV7-2 with TRBJ1-2; 9 bases match TRBD1. The germline CDR1 and CDR2 sequences are SGHTA and FQGNSA. With V trimmed by 4 bases and J by 1 base, 4 bases remained unmatched. This CDR3 is built from 15 residues. CDR3 residues: CASSSRTGDNYGYTF. The CDR3 nucleotides are TGTGCCAGCAGCTCCCGGACAGGGGATAACTATGGCTACACCTTC. The variable domain in full, with the rest retrieved from reference TRBV7-2 and TRBJ1-2, is GAGVSQSPSNKVTEKGKDVELRCDPISGHTALYWYRQSLGQGLEFLIYFQGNSAPDKSGLPSDRFSAERTGGSVSTLTIQRTQQEDSAVYLCASSSRTGDNYGYTFGSGTRLTVV.

The chain recombines TRBV7-2 with TRBJ1-2, with D perhaps matching TRBD1 (5 bases). The V end lost 0 bases, the J end lost 5 bases, and 10 bases lay between the germline ends. The CDR3 consists of 14 residues. CDR1 SGHTA and CDR2 FQGNSA come from the germline V gene. DNA of the CDR3: TGTGCCAGCAGCTTAGCGGTGTCAGGGTATGGCTACACCTTC. Translation gives CASSLAVSGYGYTF.

The chain couples TRBV19 to TRBJ1-3, with D possibly TRBD1 on 6 matching bases. Between the trimmed V and J ends, which lost 8 bases and 4 bases, there was a span of 12 bases. Germline CDR1 LNHDA, CDR2 SQIVND (reference sequence). This CDR3 is built from 13 residues. Here the CDR3 reads CASSLTGGNTIYF. The CDR3 bases are TGTGCCAGTTCTCTTACAGGGGGAAACACCATATATTTT.

The gene calls are TRBV14 and TRBJ2-7; 8 bases align to TRBD1. Trimming took 4 bases from V and 3 from J; bases not matched to a gene: 8. The CDR3 loop spans 15 amino acids. CDR1 is SGHDN and CDR2 is FVKESK in the germline V gene. The CDR3 reads CASSRTGIRVYEQYF. As DNA, the CDR3 is TGTGCCAGCAGCCGGACAGGGATAAGGGTCTACGAGCAGTACTTC.

The chain combines TRBV18 with TRBJ2-5; D is uncertain. Germline V CDR1 and CDR2: KGHSH, LQKENI. V lost 4 bases and J 3 bases, leaving 9 bases between the germline ends. CDR3 length: 13 amino acids. In DNA form, the CDR3 reads TGTGCCAGCTCACAAGGGTCTAAAGAGACCCAGTACTTC. As protein: CASSQGSKETQYF.

Comments on this clone: The junction and the germline gene differ at one end; a read error may be behind it. J is TRBJ2-3 and V is TRBV6-6, with D perhaps assigned TRBD1 or TRBD2 (5 bases each). CDR1 MNHNY and CDR2 SVGAGI come from the germline V gene (reference sequence). The CDR3 covers 13 residues. The CDR3 DNA sequence: TGTGCCAGCAGCTACTCGAGGGGTTGGGAGCAGTATTTT. Protein: CASSYSRGWEQYF.

The chain links TRBV6-5 to TRBJ2-3; D not resolved. The CDR3 consists of 14 residues. Germline V gene sequence: CDR1 MNHEY, CDR2 SVGAGI. Trimming left V 2 bases short and J 2 bases short, with 8 bases between. CDR3: CASSYTPFTDTQYF. The CDR3 coding sequence is TGTGCCAGCAGTTACACTCCCTTCACAGATACGCAGTATTTT.

The chain carries TRBV7-2 and TRBJ1-1; D remains ambiguous. The CDR3 is made up of 13 amino acids. Trimming took off 2 bases at V and 4 bases at J, with 8 bases between the two ends. From germline, CDR1 is SGHTA and CDR2 FQGNSA. CDR3 amino acids: CASSLQDFTEAFF. The DNA of the CDR3 is TGTGCCAGCAGCTTACAGGATTTCACTGAAGCTTTCTTT.

This clone appeared a single time. J is TRBJ1-2 and V is TRBV5-6, with D perhaps matching TRBD1 (6 bases). Germline CDR1 SGHDT, CDR2 YYEEEE. The V end lost 4 bases, the J end lost 8 bases, and 12 bases lay between the germline ends. The CDR3 loop spans 12 amino acids. CDR3 region: CASSPQGFGYTF. Here the CDR3 DNA reads TGTGCCAGCAGCCCACAGGGATTCGGCTACACCTTC.

The genes are TRBV27 and TRBJ1-6; D is perhaps TRBD1 (5 bases). Between the trimmed V and J ends, which lost 6 bases and 7 bases, there was a span of 19 bases. Germline V gives CDR1 MNHEY, CDR2 SMNVEV (reference sequence). The CDR3 contains 16 residues. CDR3: CASRDRPGIFNSPLHF. CDR3 sequence (DNA): TGTGCCAGCAGGGACCGGCCAGGGATTTTCAATTCACCCCTCCACTTT.

CDR3: CASSFPDAGRPYEQYF. CDR3 nucleotide sequence: TGCGCCAGCAGCTTCCCTGACGCAGGCCGGCCCTACGAGCAGTACTTC. This rearrangement joins TRBV5-1 to TRBJ2-7; D is uncertain. From germline, CDR1 is SGHRS and CDR2 YFSETQ. V lost 2 bases to trimming and J lost 2 bases, with 17 bases between them. The length of the CDR3 is 16 residues. Supplemented by reference TRBV5-1 and TRBJ2-7, the full variable domain reads KAGVTQTPRYLIKTRGQQVTLSCSPISGHRSVSWYQQTPGQGLQFLFEYFSETQRNKGNFPGRFSGRQFSNSRSEMNVSTLELGDSALYLCASSFPDAGRPYEQYFGPGTRLTVT.